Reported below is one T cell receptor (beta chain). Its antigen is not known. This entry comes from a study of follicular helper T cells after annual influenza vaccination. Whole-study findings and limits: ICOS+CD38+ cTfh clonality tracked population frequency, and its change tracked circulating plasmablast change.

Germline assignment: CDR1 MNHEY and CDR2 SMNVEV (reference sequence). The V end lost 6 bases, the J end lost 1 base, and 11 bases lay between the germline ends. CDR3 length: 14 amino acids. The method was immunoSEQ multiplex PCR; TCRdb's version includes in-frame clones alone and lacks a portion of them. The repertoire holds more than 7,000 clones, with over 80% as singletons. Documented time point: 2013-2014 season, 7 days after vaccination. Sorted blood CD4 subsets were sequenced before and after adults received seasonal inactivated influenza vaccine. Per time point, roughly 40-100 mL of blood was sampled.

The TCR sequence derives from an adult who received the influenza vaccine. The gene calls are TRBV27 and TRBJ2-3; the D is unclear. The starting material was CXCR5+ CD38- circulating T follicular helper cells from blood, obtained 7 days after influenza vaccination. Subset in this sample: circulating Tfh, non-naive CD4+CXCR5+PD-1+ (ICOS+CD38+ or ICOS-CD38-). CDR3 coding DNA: TGTGCCAGCAGGCTGGGATACGGCACAGATACGCAGTATTTT. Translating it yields CASRLGYGTDTQYF.